This TCR beta chain was identified during a study of chemoradiotherapy in HPV16-positive cancers. Study overall: Functional T-cell assays on two HPV16-positive patients' cells defined candidate HPV-specific clones and common TCR motifs. Study-level results: Candidate HPV-specific clones and E7-related TCR motifs grew in tumor during treatment.

V gave up 1 base and J gave up 7 bases, with 14 bases separating them. The length of the CDR3 is 15 residues. Germline lookup yields CDR1 LGHNA and CDR2 YSLEER. Assay used: immunoSEQ multiplex PCR; TCRdb lists only in-frame clones, some missing. The repertoire holds 750 to 1,000 clones, with approximately 80% as singletons. Of note for this clone: The antigen is undetermined.

The sequence was obtained from a human donor with HPV-associated anogenital cancer. The starting material was tumor tissue, obtained from a patient who underwent chemoradiotherapy. This chain links TRBV4-3 with TRBJ1-5; D gene uncertain. The CDR3, as DNA: TGCGCCAGCAGCCAAGGCCGACTAGGAGGACAGCCCCAGCATTTT. Encoded protein: CASSQGRLGGQPQHF.